This T cell receptor (beta chain) was documented in a study of T-cell reconstitution after alpha-beta-depleted transplantation in children. General study results and limits: Some patients showed high day-60 TCRbeta diversity, which derived from surviving recipient T cells and thymic progenitors. It was newly produced T cells that mostly accounted for T-cell counts and diversity one year after transplant. Reports say that about two months after transplant, the alpha-beta T cells came out of several hundred graft clones that had expanded.

CDR3 length: 14 residues. Trimming pared 1 base from V and 6 bases from J, leaving 13 bases between. With respect to this clonotype: Its antigen is unknown.

Construction of the TCRbeta library involved unique molecular identifiers. MiXCR, applied by TCRdb to the PCR reads, yields one record per CDR3 protein. The sample has about a million distinct CDR3 sequences, roughly 29% seen once. Sequenced material: PBMCs, mostly from graft donor cells, taken 360 days after TCRalphabeta/CD19-depleted stem cell transplant. This clonotype originated in a boy in the first two years of life who had a stem cell transplant for SCID, so the T cells may come from the graft donor. This chain links TRBV12-3 or TRBV12-4 with TRBJ2-7, with D unresolved. CDR3 DNA: TGTGCCAGCAGTTTAGGGCCGTTCCAAGGCGAGCAGTACTTC. As protein: CASSLGPFQGEQYF.